This TCR beta chain was sequenced for a study of monozygotic twins with inflammatory bowel disease. Total RNA was isolated from whole blood without T cell sorting. With respect to this clonotype: Its antigen is undetermined.

The CDR3 loop spans 13 amino acids. It was 3,000 to 4,500 ng of total RNA that each TCR library used. Eight separate reactions for every sample produced the cDNA. TCRdb processed the 5' RACE reads again and assigns one entry to each CDR3 protein, with no DNA. The sample table includes about 380,000 distinct CDR3 sequences. Study observations and caveats: Repertoire similarity matched across concordant and discordant twins, perhaps owing to limited power.

The specimen was blood. This sequence joins TRBV12-3 or TRBV12-4 and TRBJ1-6. The TCR sequence derives from a human donor with ulcerative colitis or Crohn's disease, or a healthy co-twin of an affected twin (not recorded which). The CDR3 reads CASSRIQGGTLHF.